The 28 T cell receptor beta chains below come from one sample, sequenced in a study of OX40 agonist ivuxolimab in advanced cancers. Some clones are missing from TCRdb's copy, which holds only in-frame ones; the method was immunoSEQ multiplex PCR. This table holds some 65,000 clones, 87% found once. The sample here was CD4+ or CD8+ T cells sorted from blood, taken in a trial of the OX40 agonist ivuxolimab. These receptors all stem from an adult with an advanced solid tumor such as melanoma, head and neck, liver or kidney cancer.

This chain uses TRBV9 with TRBJ2-6; 9 bases are shared with TRBD2. J was trimmed by 2 bases and V by 4 bases; bases with no gene match: 10. This CDR3 is built from 18 residues. Germline CDR1 and CDR2: SGDLS and YYNGEE. The CDR3: CASSPWGGGAAGANVLTF. In DNA, the CDR3 is TGTGCCAGCAGCCCGTGGGGCGGGGGGGCAGCTGGGGCCAACGTCCTGACTTTC.

The chain is built from TRBV25-1 and TRBJ2-3, with 9 bases that match TRBD1. The J segment lost 7 bases and the V segment lost 3 bases, leaving 8 bases of the junction unmatched. Germline assignment: CDR1 MGHDK and CDR2 SYGVNS. The CDR3 contains 15 residues. The DNA for the CDR3 is TGTGCCAGCAGTGATAGGGACAGGGCTCGACATACGCAGTATTTT. It encodes CASSDRDRARHTQYF.

This clone has only a few counts. This rearrangement joins TRBV4-3 to TRBJ1-2, with D possibly matching TRBD1 (6 bases). This CDR3 is built from 14 residues. The germline V and J ends were trimmed by 2 bases and 7 bases, with 14 bases remaining between them. Germline lookup yields CDR1 LGHNA and CDR2 YSLEER. The CDR3 coding sequence is TGCGCCAGCAGCCAAAACAGGGTTCCGGGTGGCTACACCTTC. Translating gives CASSQNRVPGGYTF.

The chain employs TRBV11-2 and TRBJ1-2; 7 positions match TRBD1. Germline V lookup: CDR1 SGHAT, CDR2 FQNNGV. CDR3 length equals 15 residues. V lost 1 base and J lost 8; bases outside the gene matches: 10. The CDR3 bases are TGTGCCAGCAGCTTAGGACAGGGTGTAGTCGGGGGCTACACCTTC. Its protein product is CASSLGQGVVGGYTF.

This chain connects TRBV7-9 to TRBJ2-7, with D possibly TRBD1 on 6 matching bases. V dropped 5 bases and J dropped 12 bases, with 17 bases sitting between them. The germline CDR1 and CDR2 sequences are SEHNR and FQNEAQ (reference sequence). The CDR3 runs 12 residues. CDR3 coding DNA: TGTGCCAGCAGCGCAGGGGAATTGCCGTCGTACTTC. It encodes CASSAGELPSYF. Based on the CDR3 plus reference TRBV7-9 and TRBJ2-7, the full variable domain is DTGVSQNPRHKITKRGQNVTFRCDPISEHNRLYWYRQTLGQGPEFLTYFQNEAQLEKSRLLSDRFSAERPKGSFSTLEIQRTEQGDSAMYLCASSAGELPSYFGPGTRLTVT.

This chain uses TRBV7-2 with TRBJ2-7; D gene unclear. The germline gives CDR1 SGHTA, CDR2 FQGNSA. The length of the CDR3 is 15 residues. Trimming cost V 2 bases and J 10 bases, with 21 bases left between them. DNA of the CDR3: TGTGCCAGCAGCTTAAACGGTCGACCCCACGATATACAGTACTTC. Protein product: CASSLNGRPHDIQYF.

The chain combines TRBV4-3 with TRBJ1-1, with D possibly matching TRBD1 (5 bases). V lost 1 base and J lost 10, with 13 bases in between. This CDR3 contains 13 residues. Germline V gene sequence: CDR1 LGHNA, CDR2 YSLEER. The CDR3 nucleotides read TGCGCCAGCAGCCAAGTGATGGGGCTCGCAGCTTTCTTT. Amino acids: CASSQVMGLAAFF.

The rearrangement joins TRBV19 to TRBJ2-3; D unresolved. CDR3 size: 12 residues. Trimming took off 5 bases at V and 0 bases at J, with 3 bases between the two ends. The V gene's germline CDR1 is LNHDA and CDR2 SQIVND (reference sequence). CDR3 in amino acids: CASSPSTDTQYF. The CDR3 DNA reads TGTGCCAGTAGTCCTAGCACAGATACGCAGTATTTT.

The chain employs TRBV10-3 and TRBJ1-5; D unresolved. With 0 bases removed from V and 6 bases from J, the gap between germline ends came to 6 bases. Germline-derived CDR1 and CDR2 are ENHRY and SYGVKD. CDR3 size: 13 residues. CDR3 sequence reads: CAISESAGQPQHF. The DNA for the CDR3 is TGTGCCATCAGTGAGTCGGCGGGTCAGCCCCAGCATTTT.

The chain combines TRBV15 with TRBJ2-1; D remains ambiguous. Germline CDR1 and CDR2: LNHNV and YYDKDF (reference sequence). V lost 2 bases, J lost 3 bases, and 11 bases lay in between. The CDR3 contains 15 residues. The CDR3 spells CATSRPGQGYNEQFF. CDR3 in DNA: TGTGCCACCAGCAGACCTGGCCAAGGCTACAATGAGCAGTTCTTC.

This rearrangement joins TRBV6-5 to TRBJ2-3; D ambiguous. The CDR3 sequence is 11 residues long. In germline, CDR1 is MNHEY, CDR2 SVGAGI. The V and J ends lost 5 bases and 5 bases respectively, with 5 bases between them. The CDR3 region has the DNA TGTGCCAGCAGTGAAGGAGATACGCAGTATTTT. Translating gives CASSEGDTQYF.

The chain uses TRBV5-1 and TRBJ2-3; D is undetermined. Germline CDR1 SGHRS, CDR2 YFSETQ. The CDR3 sequence is 16 residues long. Trimming removed 0 bases at V and 0 bases at J, with 11 bases between. The CDR3 sequence: CASSLVGASSTDTQYF. As DNA, the CDR3 is TGCGCCAGCAGCTTGGTAGGAGCCTCTAGCACAGATACGCAGTATTTT.

The V and J genes are TRBV27 and TRBJ1-4; D is unresolved. This CDR3 comprises 14 residues. Trimming removed 5 bases at V and 0 bases at J, with 7 bases between. Looked up from germline, CDR1 is MNHEY and CDR2 is SMNVEV (reference sequence). The chain's CDR3 is CASSKTATNEKLFF. In DNA, the CDR3 is TGTGCCAGCAGTAAGACCGCAACTAATGAAAAACTGTTTTTT.

This chain joins TRBV5-1 and TRBJ2-5; 8 positions agree with TRBD2. Germline loops: CDR1 SGHRS, CDR2 YFSETQ. The ends lost 0 bases at V and 2 bases at J; junction bases unmatched: 6. The CDR3 is 16 residues long. CDR3 region: CASSLGRGVSQETQYF. The CDR3 region has the DNA TGCGCCAGCAGCTTGGGGCGGGGGGTCTCACAAGAGACCCAGTACTTC.

The chain combines TRBV5-1 with TRBJ1-4; TRBD1 matches 8 bases. After removal of 6 bases from V and 12 bases from J, the junction contained 19 bases not matched to a gene. Germline lookup yields CDR1 SGHRS and CDR2 YFSETQ. The length of the CDR3 is 16 residues. The CDR3 region is CASTLTGTGPRNELFF. In nucleotides, the CDR3 is TGCGCCAGCACCCTCACCGGGACAGGTCCACGAAATGAACTGTTTTTT.

Written as DNA, the CDR3 is TGTGCCACCAGCAGAGATAACCAGGGGGCGGGAGAGCAGTACTTC. Residues: CATSRDNQGAGEQYF. This chain links TRBV15 with TRBJ2-7; TRBD1 matches at 8 bases. Germline CDR1 LNHNV, CDR2 YYDKDF (reference sequence). The CDR3 contains 15 residues. The J segment lost 7 bases and the V segment lost 0 bases, leaving 8 bases of the junction unmatched.

The chain joins TRBV10-1 to TRBJ1-1; D unresolved. Trimming took 4 bases from V and 0 from J, leaving 3 bases between them. This CDR3 is 12 amino acids long. Germline CDR1 reads WNHNN; CDR2 reads SYGVQD (reference sequence). In DNA, the CDR3 is TGCGCCAGCAGTGCGGTGAACACTGAAGCTTTCTTT. Translated, it gives CASSAVNTEAFF.

V is TRBV27 and J is TRBJ1-1; 9 bases align to TRBD1. The V gene end was trimmed by 6 bases and the J gene end by 7 bases; junction bases not matched to a gene: 15. The CDR3 runs to 16 residues. Germline V gene sequence: CDR1 MNHEY, CDR2 SMNVEV (reference sequence). The CDR3 nucleotides read TGTGCCAGCAGCCCAGGTCCCGGGACAGGGATCGGTGAAGCTTTCTTT. Its protein product is CASSPGPGTGIGEAFF.

The V and J genes are TRBV2 and TRBJ1-4; possible D gene TRBD1, 5 bases. Looked up from germline, CDR1 is SNHLY and CDR2 is FYNNEI. The CDR3 extends over 15 amino acids. The V gene lost 4 bases and the J gene lost 0 bases, with 9 bases spanning the gap. Here the CDR3 reads CASSVDRTTNEKLFF. In DNA form, the CDR3 reads TGTGCCAGCAGTGTTGACAGAACAACTAATGAAAAACTGTTTTTT.

The rearrangement links TRBV7-8 to TRBJ2-3; TRBD1 aligns across 9 bases. CDR1 and CDR2 from the germline V gene are SGHVS and FQNEAQ. V trimming: 7 bases; J trimming: 3 bases; junction bases outside the gene matches: 11. CDR3 length equals 16 residues. The chain's CDR3 is CASTTPQGARTDTQYF. The CDR3 bases are TGTGCCAGCACCACCCCACAGGGGGCGCGGACAGATACGCAGTATTTT.

Details on this clone: A junction boundary mismatches the germline segment, possibly from a read error. The chain employs TRBV7-9 and TRBJ1-2; TRBD1 is a possible D gene (5 bases). Germline V gene data show CDR1 as SEHNR and CDR2 as FQNEAQ (reference sequence). This CDR3 contains 17 residues. The CDR3 loop reads CASSQEGSGRRNYGYTF. The CDR3 DNA is TGCGCCAGCAGCCAAGAAGGATCGGGACGAAGGAACTATGGCTACACCTTC.

The gene calls are TRBV25-1 and TRBJ2-3, with 12 positions matching TRBD2. The CDR3 sequence is 17 residues long. The J segment lost 0 bases and the V segment lost 1 base, leaving 2 bases of the junction unmatched. Germline-derived CDR1 and CDR2 are MGHDK and SYGVNS. CDR3 amino acids: CASSESGLAGSTDTQYF. CDR3 in DNA: TGTGCCAGCAGTGAATCCGGACTAGCGGGAAGCACAGATACGCAGTATTTT.

To note about this clone: A junction end diverges from the germline sequence, so it may reflect a read error. This chain uses TRBV7-7 with TRBJ2-1; TRBD2 matches at 8 bases. Germline loops: CDR1 SSHAT, CDR2 FNYEAQ (reference sequence). This CDR3 contains 12 residues. The CDR3 protein is CASSPGGDEQFF. The CDR3 coding sequence is TGTGCTAGCAGCCCCGGGGGGGATGAGCAGTTCTTC.

This clone was detected once. The gene calls are TRBV19 and TRBJ2-1, with 7 bases that match TRBD1. This CDR3 is 15 amino acids long. Germline assignment: CDR1 LNHDA and CDR2 SQIVND (reference sequence). V was clipped by 7 bases and J by 3 bases; unmatched bases: 9. CDR3 nucleotides: TGTGCCAGTAAATCGAGACAGGGAGACTACAATGAGCAGTTCTTC. It translates to CASKSRQGDYNEQFF.

The V gene is TRBV4-2, the J gene TRBJ2-7; D could derive from TRBD1 or TRBD2 (6 bases each). The CDR3 spans 17 residues. Trimming cost V 4 bases and J 7 bases, with 26 bases left between them. In germline, CDR1 is LGHNA, CDR2 YNFKEQ. CDR3 coding DNA: TGTGCCAGCAGCCTAGACACCCGAGGGGGTAGCGGTCGGGAGCAGTACTTC. It translates to CASSLDTRGGSGREQYF.

The rearrangement joins TRBV9 to TRBJ1-2, with 8 bases matching TRBD1. V was clipped by 0 bases and J by 7 bases; unmatched bases: 5. This CDR3 contains 14 residues. Looked up from germline, CDR1 is SGDLS and CDR2 is YYNGEE. The DNA of the CDR3 is TGTGCCAGCAGCGTAGGCAGGGGGCTCGGTGGCTACACCTTC. Translating gives CASSVGRGLGGYTF. Filled out from reference TRBV9 and TRBJ1-2, the complete variable domain reads DSGVTQTPKHLITATGQRVTLRCSPRSGDLSVYWYQQSLDQGLQFLIQYYNGEERAKGNILERFSAQQFPDLHSELNLSSLELGDSALYFCASSVGRGLGGYTFGSGTRLTVV.

This clone was counted a single time. CDR3 loop: CASKRDALGTGELFF. The DNA of the CDR3 is TGTGCCAGCAAAAGGGACGCCCTGGGCACCGGGGAGCTGTTTTTT. The chain uses TRBV6-5 and TRBJ2-2; D could derive from TRBD1 or TRBD2 (5 bases each). The V and J ends lost 7 bases and 4 bases respectively, with 16 bases between them. CDR1 is MNHEY and CDR2 is SVGAGI in the germline V gene. This CDR3 is 15 amino acids long.

The rearrangement uses TRBV5-6 and TRBJ1-2; no clear D. CDR3 size: 15 residues. The V and J ends lost 1 base and 1 base respectively, with 11 bases between them. Germline CDR1 is SGHDT and CDR2 is YYEEEE. The CDR3 loop is CASSLWRRSNYGYTF. The CDR3 DNA sequence: TGTGCCAGCAGCTTGTGGCGGAGAAGTAACTATGGCTACACCTTC.